This TCR beta chain comes out of a study of T cell responses to AZD1222 COVID-19 vaccine. Between the trimmed V and J ends, which lost 3 bases and 2 bases, there was a span of 14 bases. From germline, CDR1 is MDHEN and CDR2 SYDVKM. The CDR3 consists of 15 residues. Profiling relied on immunoSEQ multiplex PCR, and the TCRdb table lists in-frame clones only, not all of them. Of 100,000 to 150,000 clones in the sample, 93% were seen once. The sample was peripheral blood, taken on day 0 of AZD1222 vaccination. The clonotype was recovered from an adult in good health. The chain uses TRBV28 and TRBJ2-7; D is unclear. DNA of the CDR3: TGTGCCAGCAGTTTGGTCGGTAGGAAAACCTACGAGCAGTACTTC. Translated, it gives CASSLVGRKTYEQYF.